Presented here are 9 T cell receptor beta chains from one specimen sequenced in a study of cytomegalovirus exposure and HLA in healthy donors. In the PCR, 60 Vbeta and 13 Jbeta primers were used. Clones were sequenced by immunoSEQ multiplex PCR, and TCRdb holds only the in-frame ones, with some missing. The data show around 150,000 clones, with around 69% seen just once and 2.8% held by the top ten. Sequencing was carried out using PBMCs. The source is a woman in her twenties or thirties in good health and CMV-seronegative.

The chain carries TRBV5-1 and TRBJ2-3; 9 nucleotides align to TRBD1. Losses at the gene ends were 5 bases for V and 4 bases for J; bases not matched to a gene: 2. CDR3 length: 13 residues. Per germline, CDR1 SGHRS and CDR2 YFSETQ. CDR3 amino acids: CASRQGAPDTQYF. CDR3 coding DNA: TGCGCCAGCAGACAGGGGGCCCCAGATACGCAGTATTTT.

This clone has more than one count but fewer than ten. The rearrangement links TRBV19 to TRBJ1-6, with unresolved D. CDR1 and CDR2 (germline): LNHDA, SQIVND (reference sequence). The V and J ends lost 3 bases and 8 bases respectively, with 11 bases between them. CDR3 length equals 14 residues. The CDR3 sequence is CASSIKRADSPLHF. The CDR3 coding sequence is TGTGCCAGTAGTATTAAGCGGGCGGATTCACCCCTCCACTTT.

The chain carries TRBV5-1 and TRBJ2-2; 8 bases line up with TRBD1. The J segment lost 4 bases and the V segment lost 2 bases, leaving 7 bases of the junction unmatched. Per germline, CDR1 SGHRS and CDR2 YFSETQ. The CDR3 covers 16 residues. CDR3 amino acids: CASSLGQGVPTGELFF. CDR3 nucleotides: TGCGCCAGCAGCTTAGGACAGGGTGTCCCCACCGGGGAGCTGTTTTTT. Complete variable domain (other parts from reference TRBV5-1 and TRBJ2-2): KAGVTQTPRYLIKTRGQQVTLSCSPISGHRSVSWYQQTPGQGLQFLFEYFSETQRNKGNFPGRFSGRQFSNSRSEMNVSTLELGDSALYLCASSLGQGVPTGELFFGEGSRLTVL.

This sequence joins TRBV5-1 and TRBJ2-7, with D possibly TRBD2 on 6 matching bases. The germline gives CDR1 SGHRS, CDR2 YFSETQ. The CDR3 consists of 14 residues. Trimming removed 0 bases at V and 3 bases at J, with 10 bases between. In DNA, the CDR3 is TGCGCCAGCAGCTTGGAGGGAGGTCGCTACGAGCAGTACTTC. As protein: CASSLEGGRYEQYF.

This clone was seen a single time. The chain carries TRBV7-2 and TRBJ2-1; 7 bases are shared with TRBD2. This CDR3 comprises 19 residues. The V gene's germline CDR1 is SGHTA and CDR2 FQGNSA. The V gene end was trimmed by 0 bases and the J gene end by 8 bases; junction bases not matched to a gene: 19. The CDR3 DNA sequence: TGTGCCAGCAGCTTAGCCGATCCGGGGAGCGGGACCCTCCCCTATGAGCAGTTCTTC. The encoded protein is CASSLADPGSGTLPYEQFF.

The CDR3 nucleotides are TGTGCCAGCAGCCAAGATTTTGTCCCGGGGAGGGCCCAGTACTTC. Translation: CASSQDFVPGRAQYF. V is TRBV14 and J is TRBJ2-5, with 7 bases that match TRBD2. The CDR3 contains 15 residues. Per germline, CDR1 SGHDN and CDR2 FVKESK. V shed 0 bases, J shed 9 bases, and the junction held 10 bases outside the gene matches. The entire variable domain, with the rest obtained from reference TRBV14 and TRBJ2-5, is as follows: EAGVTQFPSHSVIEKGQTVTLRCDPISGHDNLYWYRRVMGKEIKFLLHFVKESKQDESGMPNNRFLAERTGGTYSTLKVQPAELEDSGVYFCASSQDFVPGRAQYFGPGTRLLVL.

This clone was detected only once. The chain combines TRBV27 with TRBJ2-7, with TRBD1 matching 8 bases. The CDR3 totals 15 residues. Unmatched junction bases numbered 4, after V lost 3 bases and J lost 0 bases. CDR1 is MNHEY, CDR2 SMNVEV, per germline (reference sequence). The CDR3 reads CASSFGRGLSYEQYF. The CDR3 nucleotides are TGTGCCAGCAGTTTCGGCAGGGGGCTCTCCTACGAGCAGTACTTC.

The rearrangement links TRBV4-3 to TRBJ2-1; 7 bases match TRBD2. The germline CDR1 and CDR2 sequences are LGHNA and YSLEER. The trim removed 3 bases at V and 0 bases at J, leaving 8 bases unmatched. The length of the CDR3 is 17 residues. The CDR3 nucleotides read TGCGCCAGCAGCCAGGGGAGCGGGGTGAGCTCCTACAATGAGCAGTTCTTC. Amino acids: CASSQGSGVSSYNEQFF.

The chain links TRBV14 to TRBJ2-1; 10 bases line up with TRBD2. Germline V lookup: CDR1 SGHDN, CDR2 FVKESK. The ends lost 1 base at V and 10 bases at J; junction bases unmatched: 7. The CDR3 extends over 15 amino acids. The chain's CDR3 is CASSQGLAGRGEQFF. The CDR3 region has the DNA TGTGCCAGCAGCCAAGGACTAGCGGGTAGAGGAGAGCAGTTCTTC.